These 7 T cell receptor beta chains originate from one sample sequenced in a study of shared clonotypes between healthy human individuals. Sequenced by immunoSEQ multiplex PCR; TCRdb stores in-frame clones only, minus some. The table records a few hundred thousand clones, over 60% of them present only once. The sample comprised PBMCs. These receptors were taken from a woman aged 40 to 49 in good health. Some clones in this sample may be carry-over from other donors' samples.

This clone occurred a few times. V is TRBV27 and J is TRBJ1-4; D remains ambiguous. V was cut by 6 bases and J by 5 bases, with 4 bases left in between. The CDR3 sequence is 11 residues long. Germline V gives CDR1 MNHEY, CDR2 SMNVEV (reference sequence). CDR3 in DNA: TGTGCCAGCAGGAGAAATGAAAAACTGTTTTTT. Encoded protein: CASRRNEKLFF.

V and J are TRBV30 and TRBJ1-1, with D possibly matching TRBD1 (5 bases). Germline values: CDR1 GTSNPN, CDR2 SVGIG (reference sequence). Trimming stripped 4 bases from V and 4 bases from J, with 16 bases between. The CDR3 sequence is 14 residues long. CDR3 in amino acids: CAWKRQWGGTEAFF. In DNA, the CDR3 is TGTGCCTGGAAGAGACAGTGGGGAGGCACTGAAGCTTTCTTT.

The chain links TRBV5-1 to TRBJ1-2, with TRBD1 matching 7 bases. Germline V gives CDR1 SGHRS, CDR2 YFSETQ. The trim removed 0 bases at V and 4 bases at J, leaving 3 bases unmatched. CDR3 length equals 14 residues. CDR3 sequence: CASSLESGGYGYTF. The CDR3 DNA follows: TGCGCCAGCAGCTTGGAGTCAGGGGGCTATGGCTACACCTTC.

On this clone itself: Relative to the germline gene, one junction end is altered; a read error may explain this. The chain recombines TRBV5-6 with TRBJ1-2, with a tentative D call TRBD1 (5 bases). In germline, CDR1 is SGHDT, CDR2 YYEEEE. There are 15 residues in the CDR3. The CDR3 reads CTSSPMPGGTFGYTF. The CDR3, as DNA: TGTACCAGCAGCCCCATGCCGGGGGGGACTTTTGGCTACACCTTC. Full variable domain (rest looked up from reference TRBV5-6 and TRBJ1-2): DAGVTQSPTHLIKTRGQQVTLRCSPKSGHDTVSWYQQALGQGPQFIFQYYEEEERQRGNFPDRFSGHQFPNYSSELNVNALLLGDSALYLCTSSPMPGGTFGYTFGSGTRLTVV.

The chain carries TRBV7-9 and TRBJ2-1; D assignment may be TRBD1 or TRBD2 (6 bases each). The CDR3 runs to 12 residues. Trimming pared 7 bases from V and 9 bases from J, leaving 13 bases between. CDR1 is SEHNR, CDR2 FQNEAQ, per germline (reference sequence). The CDR3 here is CASNTGRGEQFF. The CDR3, as DNA: TGTGCCAGCAACACAGGGCGGGGTGAGCAGTTCTTC.

CDR3 DNA: TGCGCCAGCAGCCAAAAACGGAGGGACCCCTACAATGAGCAGTTCTTC. Protein product: CASSQKRRDPYNEQFF. This chain uses TRBV4-1 with TRBJ2-1, with TRBD2 as a possible D gene (6 bases). Trimming left V 2 bases short and J 2 bases short, with 13 bases between. The V gene's germline CDR1 is MGHRA and CDR2 YSYEKL. This CDR3 contains 16 residues.

The rearrangement joins TRBV7-9 to TRBJ2-5; 12 nucleotides line up with TRBD1. There are 15 residues in the CDR3. J was trimmed by 5 bases and V by 5 bases; bases with no gene match: 6. CDR1 is SEHNR, CDR2 FQNEAQ, per germline (reference sequence). The CDR3 region has the DNA TGTGCCAGCAGCCAGGGACAGGGGGCGTGGGAGACCCAGTACTTC. This translates into CASSQGQGAWETQYF.